One sample yielded the 26 T cell receptor beta chains listed below, sequenced in a study of blood T cell repertoires in COVID-19. Data came from immunoSEQ multiplex PCR; TCRdb stores just in-frame clones and leaves some out. The top ten clones hold 10% to 15% of a sample with 95,000 to 110,000 clones, over 75% of them seen once. Sequencing used peripheral blood. The source of these receptors is a human donor in a cohort sampled during active or convalescent COVID-19.

V is TRBV5-4 and J is TRBJ1-1; maybe TRBD1 (5 bases). This CDR3 comprises 15 residues. V was pared by 4 bases and J by 4 bases, with 17 bases between. CDR1 and CDR2 from the germline V gene are SGHNT and YYREEE (reference sequence). The DNA of the CDR3 is TGTGCCAGCAGCAACAAACAGGAGTATGTCACTGAAGCTTTCTTT. Amino acids: CASSNKQEYVTEAFF.

This chain joins TRBV12-3 or TRBV12-4 and TRBJ1-2, with 11 bases lining up with TRBD1. This CDR3 contains 12 residues. Germline trimming cut 6 bases from V and 12 bases from J; bases unmatched to any gene: 6. The CDR3: CASSPGQGAHTF. The CDR3 DNA reads as TGTGCCAGCAGCCCAGGACAGGGGGCGCACACCTTC.

This clone was counted only a few times. The V and J genes are TRBV5-1 and TRBJ2-6, with D perhaps matching TRBD2 (7 bases). The CDR3 is 17 amino acids. Germline CDR1 reads SGHRS; CDR2 reads YFSETQ. V was shortened by 4 bases and J by 2 bases, with 16 bases between the two germline ends. In DNA form, the CDR3 reads TGCGCCAGCAGCCCGGGGGGCCTGTCCCCTGGGGCCAACGTCCTGACTTTC. Amino acid sequence: CASSPGGLSPGANVLTF.

The chain employs TRBV14 and TRBJ1-1; no clear D. The CDR3 totals 12 residues. Germline lookup yields CDR1 SGHDN and CDR2 FVKESK. Trimming took off 4 bases at V and 5 bases at J, with 8 bases between the two ends. The DNA of the CDR3 is TGTGCCAGCAGCCTATCTAGTACTGAAGCTTTCTTT. Protein: CASSLSSTEAFF.

The chain recombines TRBV27 with TRBJ2-2; D is possibly TRBD1 (5 bases). This CDR3 has 13 amino acids. Trimming removed 3 bases at V and 4 bases at J, with 6 bases between. The germline CDR1 and CDR2 sequences are MNHEY and SMNVEV (reference sequence). Written as DNA, the CDR3 is TGTGCCAGCAGTTTGGGGCGCACCGGGGAGCTGTTTTTT. As protein: CASSLGRTGELFF.

CDR3 nucleotide sequence: TGCGCCAGCAGTGAGTGGACAGGGAGAAGCAATCAGCCCCAGCATTTT. Protein product: CASSEWTGRSNQPQHF. The chain joins TRBV10-1 to TRBJ1-5; the match to TRBD1 covers 8 bases. V lost 1 base and J lost 1; bases outside the gene matches: 3. Germline loops: CDR1 WNHNN, CDR2 SYGVQD (reference sequence). There are 16 residues in the CDR3.

The chain is built from TRBV2 and TRBJ2-5; 10 bases match TRBD2. CDR3 length: 14 residues. With 6 bases clipped from V and 5 bases from J, the junction kept 6 bases outside the gene matches. Germline V CDR1 and CDR2: SNHLY, FYNNEI. The CDR3 DNA is TGTGCCAGCAGCCCGGGACTAGCGTGGGAGACCCAGTACTTC. As protein: CASSPGLAWETQYF. Drawing the rest from reference TRBV2 and TRBJ2-5, the complete variable domain is EPEVTQTPSHQVTQMGQEVILRCVPISNHLYFYWYRQILGQKVEFLVSFYNNEISEKSEIFDDQFSVERPDGSNFTLKIRSTKLEDSAMYFCASSPGLAWETQYFGPGTRLLVL.

This clone was counted a few times. V is TRBV3-1 (or the pseudogene TRBV3-2) and J is TRBJ1-1; D is perhaps TRBD1 (5 bases). The CDR3 contains 15 residues. Trimming pared 3 bases from V and 5 bases from J, leaving 16 bases between. Germline V lookup: CDR1 LGHDT, CDR2 YNNKEL (reference sequence). CDR3 in amino acids: CASSHVPAGITEAFF. CDR3 DNA sequence: TGTGCCAGCAGCCACGTTCCCGCAGGGATAACTGAAGCTTTCTTT.

This chain connects TRBV4-3 to TRBJ2-7, with D hard to call. This CDR3 contains 15 residues. Trimming removed 3 bases from V and 2 bases from J, with 14 bases in between. CDR1 LGHNA and CDR2 YSLEER come from the germline V gene. CDR3 sequence reads: CASSQTNRVPYEQYF. The CDR3 DNA sequence: TGCGCCAGCAGCCAGACGAACCGGGTCCCCTACGAGCAGTACTTC.

The genes are TRBV19 and TRBJ2-7, with TRBD2 identical over 7 bases. The CDR3 runs 15 residues. Germline V lookup: CDR1 LNHDA, CDR2 SQIVND (reference sequence). Trimming removed 3 bases from V and 5 bases from J; junction bases left unmatched: 10. In DNA form, the CDR3 reads TGTGCCAGTAGTATCTCCACTAGCGTTCCCCACGAGCAGTACTTC. Translating gives CASSISTSVPHEQYF.

The chain is built from TRBV10-3 and TRBJ1-1, with D perhaps TRBD1 (5 bases). Trimming stripped 4 bases from V and 4 bases from J, with 19 bases between. The V gene's germline CDR1 is ENHRY and CDR2 SYGVKD. The CDR3 runs to 16 residues. CDR3: CAISVFSTKGATEAFF. The CDR3 DNA follows: TGTGCCATCAGTGTATTCTCAACAAAAGGGGCCACTGAAGCTTTCTTT.

In DNA, the CDR3 is TGTGCCAGCAGACCTCCGGGACAGGCAATGTTTGGCTACACCTTC. Translating gives CASRPPGQAMFGYTF. The chain couples TRBV6-5 to TRBJ1-2, with 8 bases aligning to TRBD1. The CDR3 is 15 amino acids. The J segment lost 7 bases and the V segment lost 6 bases, leaving 13 bases of the junction unmatched. Germline loops: CDR1 MNHEY, CDR2 SVGAGI.

The chain joins TRBV7-3 to TRBJ1-1, with D possibly matching TRBD1 (6 bases). The CDR3 length is 14 residues. Germline V gene sequence: CDR1 SGHTA, CDR2 FQGTGA. V was clipped by 2 bases and J by 6 bases, with 13 bases between them. CDR3 DNA: TGTGCCAGCAGCTTATTTCAGGGGACGGCTGAAGCTTTCTTT. It codes for CASSLFQGTAEAFF.

This clone was recorded once. V and J are TRBV7-2 and TRBJ1-6, with 11 bases that match TRBD1. Looked up from germline, CDR1 is SGHTA and CDR2 is FQGNSA. The CDR3 sequence is 15 residues long. The junction had 0 bases not matched to a gene; V was cut back by 3 bases and J by 5 bases. In DNA, the CDR3 is TGTGCCAGCAGCTTGGGACAGGGGGATAATTCACCCCTCCACTTT. Protein product: CASSLGQGDNSPLHF. Looking up the rest from reference TRBV7-2 and TRBJ1-6 gives the full variable domain: GAGVSQSPSNKVTEKGKDVELRCDPISGHTALYWYRQSLGQGLEFLIYFQGNSAPDKSGLPSDRFSAERTGGSVSTLTIQRTQQEDSAVYLCASSLGQGDNSPLHFGNGTRLTVT.

This clone was detected only a few times. The chain uses TRBV30 and TRBJ1-3; D gene uncertain. V was cut by 0 bases and J by 0 bases, with 9 bases left in between. Germline-derived CDR1 and CDR2 are GTSNPN and SVGIG (reference sequence). The CDR3 contains 15 residues. In DNA, the CDR3 is TGTGCCTGGAGTGTTATGAGTCCCTCTGGAAACACCATATATTTT. Translated, it gives CAWSVMSPSGNTIYF.

In its sample, this clone was seen once. The chain carries TRBV12-3 or TRBV12-4 and TRBJ1-2; no definite D call. CDR3 size: 12 residues. V was shortened by 7 bases and J by 7 bases, with 13 bases between the two germline ends. CDR3 DNA: TGTGCCAGCATCTCTTGGGGAGTTGGCTACACCTTC. Translated: CASISWGVGYTF.

The J gene is TRBJ1-2, the V gene TRBV28; D gene unclear. Germline V CDR1 and CDR2: MDHEN, SYDVKM. There are 11 residues in the CDR3. The ends were cut back, 5 bases at V and 5 bases at J, with 6 bases in the middle. The CDR3 reads CASSRQYGYTF. The CDR3 coding sequence is TGTGCCAGCAGTCGACAATATGGCTACACCTTC.

The CDR3 loop is CASSLTGWNTEAFF. CDR3 sequence (DNA): TGTGCCAGCAGCCTCACAGGGTGGAACACTGAAGCTTTCTTT. V usage is TRBV9 and J usage is TRBJ1-1, with D possibly being TRBD1 (6 bases). CDR1 SGDLS and CDR2 YYNGEE come from the germline V gene. The CDR3 is 14 amino acids. With 4 bases removed from V and 1 base from J, the gap between germline ends came to 11 bases. Combining the CDR3 with reference TRBV9 and TRBJ1-1 gives the whole variable domain DSGVTQTPKHLITATGQRVTLRCSPRSGDLSVYWYQQSLDQGLQFLIQYYNGEERAKGNILERFSAQQFPDLHSELNLSSLELGDSALYFCASSLTGWNTEAFFGQGTRLTVV.

The rearrangement uses TRBV7-9 and TRBJ2-2, with 7 bases that match TRBD2. Germline V lookup: CDR1 SEHNR, CDR2 FQNEAQ (reference sequence). The CDR3 loop spans 16 amino acids. The junction had 8 bases not matched to a gene; V was cut back by 3 bases and J by 4 bases. In nucleotides, the CDR3 is TGTGCCAGCAGCTTTCCCGGGACTATGCTCACCGGGGAGCTGTTTTTT. It codes for CASSFPGTMLTGELFF. Full variable domain (missing parts from reference TRBV7-9 and TRBJ2-2): DTGVSQNPRHKITKRGQNVTFRCDPISEHNRLYWYRQTLGQGPEFLTYFQNEAQLEKSRLLSDRFSAERPKGSFSTLEIQRTEQGDSAMYLCASSFPGTMLTGELFFGEGSRLTVL.

Only a few counts were recorded for this clone. The chain uses TRBV6-6 and TRBJ1-1; TRBD1 agrees at 7 bases. The CDR3 totals 12 residues. The germline V gene encodes CDR1 MNHNY and CDR2 SVGAGI (reference sequence). Trimming cost V 3 bases and J 8 bases; bases outside gene matches: 3. CDR3 DNA sequence: TGTGCCAGCAGTTATAAGGACAGGGAAGCTTTCTTT. Protein sequence: CASSYKDREAFF.

The chain links TRBV18 to TRBJ2-1; D not resolved. CDR1 and CDR2 (germline): KGHSH, LQKENI. Trimming took 3 bases from V and 4 from J, leaving 7 bases between them. The length of the CDR3 is 13 residues. The DNA for the CDR3 is TGTGCCAGCTCACCGGCCGGGTACAATGAGCAGTTCTTC. Residues: CASSPAGYNEQFF.

The chain links TRBV5-1 to TRBJ1-1; no firm D call. This CDR3 spans 14 amino acids. CDR1 and CDR2 from the germline V gene are SGHRS and YFSETQ. V lost 1 base and J lost 7, with 14 bases in between. CDR3 coding DNA: TGCGCCAGCAGCTTGACTCTTGGACGGGATGAAGCTTTCTTT. Translating gives CASSLTLGRDEAFF.

The chain employs TRBV20-1 and TRBJ2-3; possibly TRBD2 for D (7 bases). From germline, CDR1 is DFQATT and CDR2 SNEGSKA (reference sequence). CDR3 size: 15 residues. With 3 bases removed from V and 6 bases from J, the gap between germline ends came to 19 bases. DNA of the CDR3: TGCAGTGCTAGTAAGGAGTCGGGGGGCGCGGATACGCAGTATTTT. This sequence encodes CSASKESGGADTQYF.

The chain couples TRBV11-3 to TRBJ2-3; D unclear. The CDR3 spans 15 residues. The ends were cut back, 7 bases at V and 0 bases at J, with 14 bases in the middle. Germline assignment: CDR1 SGHNT and CDR2 YENEEA. CDR3 in amino acids: CASTETDLSTDTQYF. For the CDR3, the DNA is TGTGCCAGCACGGAGACTGATCTAAGCACAGATACGCAGTATTTT.

The rearrangement links TRBV7-3 to TRBJ2-3; TRBD2 agrees at 8 bases. Per germline, CDR1 SGHTA and CDR2 FQGTGA. V shed 5 bases and J 2 bases; nucleotides not matched to a gene: 6. The CDR3 consists of 15 residues. CDR3 loop: CASSPERGPTDTQYF. DNA for the CDR3: TGTGCCAGCAGCCCCGAGCGGGGGCCCACAGATACGCAGTATTTT. Complete variable domain (other parts from reference TRBV7-3 and TRBJ2-3): GAGVSQTPSNKVTEKGKYVELRCDPISGHTALYWYRQSLGQGPEFLIYFQGTGAADDSGLPNDRFFAVRPEGSVSTLKIQRTERGDSAVYLCASSPERGPTDTQYFGPGTRLTVL.

The rearrangement joins TRBV29-1 to TRBJ2-7, with D possibly matching TRBD1 (7 bases). The CDR3 contains 12 residues. Trimming shortened V by 6 bases and J by 3 bases, and 12 bases separated the two germline ends. Germline CDR1 and CDR2: SQVTM and ANQGSEA. The CDR3 bases are TGCAGCGTACGACAGGGAGGCTACGAGCAGTACTTC. It yields the protein CSVRQGGYEQYF.